This entry describes one T cell receptor beta chain. The sample belongs to a study of blood T cell repertoires in COVID-19. Participants were placed into cohorts based on the clinical history they reported. Symptom resolution, clearance, or two negative PCRs marked the recovered donors of Cohort 3. In the study's own analysis: Nucleated cell counts were estimated from reference gene primer amplification. Produced via immunoSEQ multiplex PCR; TCRdb's table is partial and in-frame only. V, J and clone size derive from that table, while D and trimming were established from the DNA sequence. This sample carries roughly 250,000 clones, roughly 86% of them seen once, and the ten largest clones take roughly 1.7%. The TCR comes from a woman aged 45-65 years who had recovered from COVID-19. Sequences were obtained from PBMCs or T cells enriched from blood (not recorded which).

The CDR3 DNA reads as TGTGCCAGCAGTGAGGAAGGACTGCACCAAGAGACCCAGTACTTC. Translation gives CASSEEGLHQETQYF. This sequence joins TRBV6-1 and TRBJ2-5, with TRBD2 as a possible D gene (5 bases). The germline V gene encodes CDR1 MNHNS and CDR2 SASEGT. The germline V and J ends were trimmed by 3 bases and 0 bases, with 11 bases remaining between them. This CDR3 is 15 amino acids long.